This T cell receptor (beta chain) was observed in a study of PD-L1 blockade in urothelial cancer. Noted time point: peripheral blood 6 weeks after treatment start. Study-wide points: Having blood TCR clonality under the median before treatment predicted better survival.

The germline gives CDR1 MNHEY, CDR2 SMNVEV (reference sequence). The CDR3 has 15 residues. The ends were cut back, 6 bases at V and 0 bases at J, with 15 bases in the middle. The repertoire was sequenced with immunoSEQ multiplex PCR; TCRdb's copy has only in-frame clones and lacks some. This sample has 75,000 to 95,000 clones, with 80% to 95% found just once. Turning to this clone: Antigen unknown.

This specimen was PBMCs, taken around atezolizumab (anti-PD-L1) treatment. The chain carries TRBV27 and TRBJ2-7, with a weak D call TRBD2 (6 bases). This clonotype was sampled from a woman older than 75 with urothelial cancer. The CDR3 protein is CASSYTAGLSYEQYF. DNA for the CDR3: TGTGCCAGCAGCTACACAGCGGGCCTCTCCTACGAGCAGTACTTC.